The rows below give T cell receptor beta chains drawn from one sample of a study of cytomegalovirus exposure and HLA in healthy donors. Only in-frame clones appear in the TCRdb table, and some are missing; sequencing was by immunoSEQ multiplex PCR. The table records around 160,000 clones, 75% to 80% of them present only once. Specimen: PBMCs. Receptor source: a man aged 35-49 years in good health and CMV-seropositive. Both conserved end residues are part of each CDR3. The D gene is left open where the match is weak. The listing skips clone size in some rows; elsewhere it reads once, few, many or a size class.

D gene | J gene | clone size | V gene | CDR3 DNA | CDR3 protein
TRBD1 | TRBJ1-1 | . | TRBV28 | TGTGCCAGCGGAAAGGGACAGGAGGCTGTTGAAGCTTTCTTT | CASGKGQEAVEAFF
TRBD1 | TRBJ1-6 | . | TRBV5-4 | TGTGCCAGCAGCTTGAGTTCGGGACAGATTTATTCACCCCTCCACTTT | CASSLSSGQIYSPLHF
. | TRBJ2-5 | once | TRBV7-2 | TGTGCCAGCAGCCTTAGCGGTAGTCAAGAGACCCAGTACTTC | CASSLSGSQETQYF
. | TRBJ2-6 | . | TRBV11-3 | TGTGCCAGCAGCCAGGACAGTCCTTCTGGGGCCAACGTCCTGACTTTC | CASSQDSPSGANVLTF
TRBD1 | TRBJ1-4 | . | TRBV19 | TGTGCCAGTAGTATTGGGACAGGGGACGAAAAACTGTTTTTT | CASSIGTGDEKLFF
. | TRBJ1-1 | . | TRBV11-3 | TGTGCCAGCAGCTTAGGTGGGACCAGGGGTAACACTGAAGCTTTCTTT | CASSLGGTRGNTEAFF
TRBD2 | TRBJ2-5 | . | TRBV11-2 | TGTGCCAGCAGTGCGTCCGGGACTAGGAGAGAGACCCAGTACTTC | CASSASGTRRETQYF
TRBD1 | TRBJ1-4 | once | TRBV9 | TGTGCCAGCAGCGTAGGGGGGACAGAATCGGGAAAACTGTTTTTT | CASSVGGTESGKLFF
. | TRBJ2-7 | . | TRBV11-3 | TGTGCCAGCAGCTTCTCCGGACAGTTCTACGAGCAGTACTTC | CASSFSGQFYEQYF
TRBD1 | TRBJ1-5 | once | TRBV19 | TGTGCCAGTAGTAGGGGTACGGGACAGGGCAATCAGCCCCAGCATTTT | CASSRGTGQGNQPQHF
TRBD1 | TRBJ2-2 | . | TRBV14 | TGTGCCAGCAGCTCCCGGGACAGGGGGGGCACCGGGGAGCTGTTTTTT | CASSSRDRGGTGELFF
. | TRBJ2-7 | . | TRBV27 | TGTGCCAGCAGTCTATTTGGGGGGGCTTGGGACGAGCAGTACTTC | CASSLFGGAWDEQYF
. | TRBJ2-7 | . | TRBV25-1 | TGTGCCAGCAGAGGGGGGGGGCCCTACGAGCAGTACTTC | CASRGGGPYEQYF
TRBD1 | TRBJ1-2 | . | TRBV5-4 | TGTGCCAGCAGCTTGGGGACAGGGGTTTTTGGCTACACCTTC | CASSLGTGVFGYTF
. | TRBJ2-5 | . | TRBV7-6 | TGTGCCAGCAGCTCCCACAGACAAGAGACCCAGTACTTC | CASSSHRQETQYF
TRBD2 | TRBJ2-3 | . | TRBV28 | TGTGCCAGCAGCCCTCACGCCGGGACTAGCGGGAAGAGCACAGATACGCAGTATTTT | CASSPHAGTSGKSTDTQYF
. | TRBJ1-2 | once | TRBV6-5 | TGTGCCAGCGGGCTTGGGGGGGCGCAAAGCTACACCTTC | CASGLGGAQSYTF
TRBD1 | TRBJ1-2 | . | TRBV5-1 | TGCGCCAGCAGCCAATTACAGGGGGCCAACTATGGCTACACCTTC | CASSQLQGANYGYTF
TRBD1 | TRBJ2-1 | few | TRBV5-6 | TGTGCCAGCAGCCTCCCGACAGGGGCCAATGAGCAGTTCTTC | CASSLPTGANEQFF
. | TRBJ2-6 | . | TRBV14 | TGTGCCAGCAGCCCGCTTCCAGTCGCTGGGGCCAACGTCCTGACTTTC | CASSPLPVAGANVLTF
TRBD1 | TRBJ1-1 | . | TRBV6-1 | TGTGCCAGCAGTTATCCCGACAGGGCTGAAGCTTTCTTT | CASSYPDRAEAFF
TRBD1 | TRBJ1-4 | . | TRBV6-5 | TGTGCCAGCACCCCGGACAGGGAAGGAGAAAAACTGTTTTTT | CASTPDREGEKLFF
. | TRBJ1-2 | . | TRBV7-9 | TGTTCCAGCAGCTTAACGGTAGGGGTAATCATCACCTTC | CSSSLTVGVIITF
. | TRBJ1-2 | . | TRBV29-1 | TGCAGCGTTGGGTCTCGGCAGGTCTTTAGTTATGGCTACACCTTC | CSVGSRQVFSYGYTF